This T cell receptor beta chain was profiled in a study of radiation and T cells in renal cell carcinoma. Regarding the study as a whole: Top tumor clonotypes rose in blood 2 weeks post-radiation, then contracted. Baseline intratumoral clonotype presence is unknown without pretreatment biopsies.

TCRdb keeps only in-frame clones here, not all; method: immunoSEQ multiplex PCR. This sample yields roughly 140,000 clones, of which roughly 87% are seen a single time; roughly 13% belongs to the top ten. Time point in this sample: blood 2 weeks post-SBRT. Treatment reported: 15 Gy SBRT to primary tumor, nephrectomy 4 weeks later. With regard to this clone: Its matching antigen is unknown.

The clonotype originates from a woman aged 45-65 years with renal cell carcinoma. Sequenced here: blood, sampled from a patient whose treatment included radiotherapy and nephrectomy.

The CDR3 nucleotides are TGTGCCAGCAGCCGAGGGACAGGGGTCCCCTTAGGCTCTGGGGCCAACGTCCTGACTTTC. This sequence encodes CASSRGTGVPLGSGANVLTF. This rearrangement joins TRBV5-4 to TRBJ2-6, with TRBD1 matching 10 bases. Trimming removed 4 bases from V and 0 bases from J; junction bases left unmatched: 13. Germline lookup yields CDR1 SGHNT and CDR2 YYREEE (reference sequence). The CDR3 totals 20 residues.